The 15 T cell receptor beta chains listed next were all sequenced from one sample in a study of cytomegalovirus exposure and HLA in healthy donors. Vbeta (60) and Jbeta (13) primers were used in the PCR. The protocol was immunoSEQ multiplex PCR, while the TCRdb copy is restricted to in-frame clones and leaves out a portion. The sample carries about 160,000 clones, 70% to 80% recorded once. Sequenced sample: PBMCs. The source of these receptors is a man between 60 and 75 years old in good health and CMV-seronegative.

V gene TRBV30 combines with J gene TRBJ1-2; the D gene is possibly TRBD1 (5 bases). Germline CDR1 is GTSNPN and CDR2 is SVGIG (reference sequence). Trimming removed 0 bases at V and 3 bases at J, with 8 bases between. The CDR3 loop spans 13 amino acids. CDR3 in amino acids: CAWSVQADYGYTF. CDR3 DNA: TGTGCCTGGAGTGTACAGGCAGACTATGGCTACACCTTC.

V and J are TRBV7-2 and TRBJ2-5; D ambiguous. The CDR3 is 12 amino acids. Trimming pared 3 bases from V and 5 bases from J, leaving 7 bases between. CDR1 and CDR2 (germline): SGHTA, FQGNSA. This CDR3 is CASSFYPETQYF. CDR3 sequence (DNA): TGTGCCAGCAGCTTCTACCCGGAGACCCAGTACTTC.

This clone was observed a few times. The V and J genes are TRBV18 and TRBJ1-4; TRBD1 matches 7 bases. Trimming cost V 3 bases and J 3 bases; bases outside gene matches: 7. This CDR3 contains 16 residues. Germline V lookup: CDR1 KGHSH, CDR2 LQKENI. CDR3 region: CASSPLTGVANEKLFF. CDR3 bases: TGTGCCAGCTCACCCCTAACAGGGGTGGCTAATGAAAAACTGTTTTTT. Together with reference TRBV18 and TRBJ1-4, the CDR3 gives the full variable domain: NAGVMQNPRHLVRRRGQEARLRCSPMKGHSHVYWYRQLPEEGLKFMVYLQKENIIDESGMPKERFSAEFPKEGPSILRIQQVVRGDSAAYFCASSPLTGVANEKLFFGSGTQLSVL.

This chain uses TRBV6-5 with TRBJ1-2; D gene uncertain. Germline V gives CDR1 MNHEY, CDR2 SVGAGI. V shed 0 bases and J shed 7 bases, with 15 bases lying between them. CDR3 size: 15 residues. The CDR3 is CASSYSGSPGSGYTF. The CDR3 DNA reads as TGTGCCAGCAGTTACTCAGGCAGCCCCGGGAGTGGCTACACCTTC.

This sequence joins TRBV7-7 and TRBJ2-5, with D perhaps TRBD2 (6 bases). TRBJ2-7 explains the end of the DNA better; the J call may be wrong. Looked up from germline, CDR1 is SSHAT and CDR2 is FNYEAQ (reference sequence). There are 14 residues in the CDR3. CDR3 protein: CASSRDFSFSEQYF. CDR3 DNA sequence: TGTGCCAGCAGCCGGGACTTCTCGTTCTCCGAGCAGTACTTC.

The V call is TRBV6-5, the J call TRBJ1-4; weak D call: TRBD1 (5 bases). The V gene's germline CDR1 is MNHEY and CDR2 SVGAGI. The CDR3 contains 16 residues. V was pared by 0 bases and J by 4 bases, with 12 bases between. CDR3: CASSYSFGGRNEKLFF. The CDR3 nucleotides are TGTGCCAGCAGTTACTCATTCGGGGGTCGTAATGAAAAACTGTTTTTT.

The chain is built from TRBV30 and TRBJ1-2; D may be TRBD1 (5 bases). This CDR3 spans 11 amino acids. The V and J ends lost 1 base and 8 bases respectively, with 8 bases between them. CDR1 GTSNPN and CDR2 SVGIG come from the germline V gene (reference sequence). This chain's CDR3 is CAWSEGVGYTF. The CDR3 region has the DNA TGTGCCTGGAGTGAAGGGGTCGGCTACACCTTC.

This clone was recorded a few times. The J gene is TRBJ1-2, the V gene TRBV4-3; D might be TRBD1 (6 bases). Trimming pared 0 bases from V and 4 bases from J, leaving 15 bases between. CDR1 LGHNA and CDR2 YSLEER come from the germline V gene. The CDR3 totals 16 residues. DNA for the CDR3: TGCGCCAGCAGCCAAGATGGGCGGGGGCCCGCCTATGGCTACACCTTC. It encodes CASSQDGRGPAYGYTF.

This clone was detected only a few times. The rearrangement joins TRBV5-4 to TRBJ2-6; TRBD1 matches 8 bases. CDR1 and CDR2 from the germline V gene are SGHNT and YYREEE (reference sequence). The J segment lost 2 bases and the V segment lost 4 bases, leaving 8 bases of the junction unmatched. CDR3 size: 17 residues. The CDR3 DNA sequence: TGTGCCAGCAGCCCACGACAGGGGCCGGCTGGGGCCAACGTCCTGACTTTC. Encoded protein: CASSPRQGPAGANVLTF.

The J gene is TRBJ2-7, the V gene TRBV4-1, with D perhaps TRBD1 (6 bases). Germline V gives CDR1 MGHRA, CDR2 YSYEKL. CDR3 length: 13 amino acids. V shed 3 bases and J shed 3 bases, with 9 bases lying between them. The CDR3 loop reads CASSHGQNYEQYF. CDR3 sequence (DNA): TGCGCCAGCAGCCACGGACAGAACTACGAGCAGTACTTC.

The chain is built from TRBV6-5 and TRBJ2-5, with 7 bases matching TRBD1. The J call may not be correct, given that the DNA end is closer to TRBJ2-7. The germline V gene has CDR1 MNHEY and CDR2 SVGAGI. There are 13 residues in the CDR3. CDR3 in amino acids: CASSYLGQFEQYF. CDR3 DNA sequence: TGTGCCAGCAGTTACTTGGGACAGTTCGAGCAGTACTTC.

The chain couples TRBV10-3 to TRBJ2-1; D not certain. Trimming took off 3 bases at V and 3 bases at J, with 15 bases between the two ends. Germline V gene sequence: CDR1 ENHRY, CDR2 SYGVKD. The CDR3 runs 16 residues. CDR3 amino acids: CAISDVSLGDYNEQFF. The CDR3 DNA follows: TGTGCCATCAGTGATGTCTCCCTGGGCGACTACAATGAGCAGTTCTTC.

CDR3 nucleotides: TGTGCCAGCAGTGAGTCGGGACAGCAATATTCACCCCTCCACTTT. It specifies CASSESGQQYSPLHF. The rearrangement links TRBV2 to TRBJ1-6, with 7 positions matching TRBD1. CDR3 size: 15 residues. The V gene's germline CDR1 is SNHLY and CDR2 FYNNEI. Trimming cost V 3 bases and J 8 bases; bases outside gene matches: 7.

Only a few counts were recorded for this clone. The gene calls are TRBV27 and TRBJ2-7; maybe TRBD1 (6 bases). The CDR3 extends over 15 amino acids. V was trimmed by 0 bases and J by 0 bases, leaving 9 bases between them. Per germline, CDR1 MNHEY and CDR2 SMNVEV (reference sequence). The DNA for the CDR3 is TGTGCCAGCAGTTTATCGTCAGGGGCCTCCTACGAGCAGTACTTC. Translated: CASSLSSGASYEQYF.

The CDR3 DNA sequence: TGTGCCAGCACAGTCCAAGAGACCCAGTACTTC. Translation: CASTVQETQYF. The chain carries TRBV7-2 and TRBJ2-5, with D hard to call. V was clipped by 7 bases and J by 1 base, with 4 bases between them. The CDR3 loop spans 11 amino acids. The germline CDR1 and CDR2 sequences are SGHTA and FQGNSA.